This passage covers 26 T cell receptor beta chains from one sample sequenced in a study of blood T cell repertoires in COVID-19. Profiling relied on immunoSEQ multiplex PCR, and the TCRdb table lists in-frame clones only, not all of them. The table shows hundreds of thousands of clones, with roughly four fifths occurring only once. The sample consisted of peripheral blood. These receptors came from a woman aged 45-65 years with acute or convalescent COVID-19.

The chain combines TRBV6-2 or TRBV6-3 with TRBJ2-2; D might be TRBD2 (5 bases). The CDR3 covers 15 residues. The V end lost 5 bases, the J end lost 8 bases, and 18 bases lay between the germline ends. Germline assignment: CDR1 MNHEY and CDR2 SVGEGT. The CDR3 reads CASSGPSQPRGELFF. CDR3 DNA: TGTGCCAGCAGTGGACCTAGCCAGCCTAGGGGGGAGCTGTTTTTT.

This rearrangement joins TRBV10-3 to TRBJ1-1; tentatively, D is TRBD1 (6 bases). CDR3 size: 15 residues. V gave up 5 bases and J gave up 0 bases, with 13 bases separating them. Per germline, CDR1 ENHRY and CDR2 SYGVKD. As DNA, the CDR3 is TGTGCCATCAGTACCACCGGGACACTGAACACTGAAGCTTTCTTT. This sequence encodes CAISTTGTLNTEAFF.

This clone has a handful of counts. V gene TRBV19 combines with J gene TRBJ1-5; D is ambiguous. The CDR3 contains 12 residues. V was pared by 5 bases and J by 5 bases, with 7 bases between. Germline V gene data show CDR1 as LNHDA and CDR2 as SQIVND (reference sequence). In nucleotides, the CDR3 is TGTGCCAGTAGTCCAAAATATCAGCCCCAGCATTTT. This encodes CASSPKYQPQHF.

The chain links TRBV3-1 (or the pseudogene TRBV3-2) to TRBJ1-1; D not resolved. V was clipped by 0 bases and J by 1 base, with 9 bases between them. The V gene's germline CDR1 is LGHDT and CDR2 YNNKEL (reference sequence). The CDR3 consists of 15 residues. CDR3 sequence (DNA): TGTGCCAGCAGCCAAGATTGGCAATCGAACACTGAAGCTTTCTTT. Protein product: CASSQDWQSNTEAFF.

The rearrangement uses TRBV10-1 and TRBJ1-1; TRBD1 is a possible D gene (5 bases). CDR1 is WNHNN and CDR2 is SYGVQD in the germline V gene (reference sequence). The V gene lost 8 bases and the J gene lost 10 bases, with 23 bases spanning the gap. This CDR3 spans 14 amino acids. The CDR3 protein is CASSESARVDRAFF. CDR3 DNA: TGCGCCAGCTCCGAATCCGCCAGGGTCGATCGAGCTTTCTTT.

The chain combines TRBV3-1 (or the pseudogene TRBV3-2) with TRBJ1-4; 8 bases align to TRBD1. Germline loops: CDR1 LGHDT, CDR2 YNNKEL (reference sequence). This CDR3 comprises 16 residues. With 3 bases clipped from V and 8 bases from J, the junction kept 11 bases outside the gene matches. The CDR3 reads CASSHFRTGSREKLFF. The CDR3 DNA is TGTGCCAGCAGCCATTTTCGGACAGGGTCGCGGGAAAAACTGTTTTTT.

The chain uses TRBV10-3 and TRBJ1-5; D possibly corresponds to TRBD1 (5 bases). Trimming removed 3 bases at V and 7 bases at J, with 10 bases between. Germline V gene lookup returns CDR1 ENHRY and CDR2 SYGVKD. The CDR3 consists of 13 residues. The CDR3 sequence: CAISDGAGQPQHF. CDR3 sequence (DNA): TGTGCCATCAGTGATGGGGCGGGACAGCCCCAGCATTTT.

There are a few counts of this clone. CDR3 loop: CATSDRDRRGTNYGYTF. As DNA, the CDR3 is TGTGCCACCAGTGATCGGGACAGGAGGGGAACTAACTATGGCTACACCTTC. This chain uses TRBV24-1 with TRBJ1-2; 8 bases line up with TRBD1. Germline-derived CDR1 and CDR2 are KGHDR and SFDVKD. This CDR3 has 17 residues. Losses at the gene ends were 3 bases for V and 0 bases for J; bases not matched to a gene: 8.

This chain joins TRBV6-1 and TRBJ1-2, with 12 bases fitting TRBD1. Germline CDR1 and CDR2: MNHNS and SASEGT. The CDR3 is made up of 17 amino acids. The J segment lost 3 bases and the V segment lost 4 bases, leaving 9 bases of the junction unmatched. CDR3 in amino acids: CASSGRGGQGADYGYTF. The CDR3 nucleotides are TGTGCCAGCAGTGGACGGGGGGGACAGGGGGCCGACTATGGCTACACCTTC.

This rearrangement joins TRBV5-6 to TRBJ1-6; the D is unclear. The CDR3 runs to 16 residues. Trimming removed 2 bases at V and 8 bases at J, with 17 bases between. From germline, CDR1 is SGHDT and CDR2 YYEEEE. The CDR3 region is CASSFGSGVWDSPLHF. CDR3 DNA sequence: TGTGCCAGCAGCTTCGGATCCGGGGTCTGGGATTCACCCCTCCACTTT.

The genes are TRBV25-1 and TRBJ1-2; 8 bases map to TRBD1. There are 13 residues in the CDR3. The J segment lost 8 bases and the V segment lost 6 bases, leaving 8 bases of the junction unmatched. Germline V lookup: CDR1 MGHDK, CDR2 SYGVNS. In nucleotides, the CDR3 is TGTGCCAGCAGAACCGGACAGGGCCGAGGCTACACCTTC. Its translation: CASRTGQGRGYTF.

The genes are TRBV28 and TRBJ1-1; D is possibly TRBD1 (5 bases). The CDR3 spans 16 residues. Trimming removed 4 bases from V and 1 base from J, with 16 bases in between. From germline, CDR1 is MDHEN and CDR2 SYDVKM. The DNA of the CDR3 is TGTGCCAGCAGTTCGGCCGGAACAGGCACGAACACTGAAGCTTTCTTT. Its protein is CASSSAGTGTNTEAFF.

The rearrangement links TRBV28 to TRBJ1-5, with a tentative D call TRBD1 (6 bases). CDR3 length: 17 amino acids. Germline values: CDR1 MDHEN, CDR2 SYDVKM. V shed 3 bases and J shed 6 bases, with 21 bases lying between them. CDR3 sequence: CASSFGMKRGIGQPQHF. The CDR3 DNA sequence: TGTGCCAGCAGTTTCGGAATGAAGAGGGGGATTGGTCAGCCCCAGCATTTT.

The genes are TRBV28 and TRBJ1-1; no firm D call. Trimming took 2 bases from V and 3 from J, leaving 10 bases between them. This CDR3 has 14 amino acids. CDR1 and CDR2 from the germline V gene are MDHEN and SYDVKM. The chain's CDR3 is CASSLSVGYTEAFF. CDR3 DNA sequence: TGTGCCAGCAGTTTAAGCGTTGGGTACACTGAAGCTTTCTTT.

The CDR3 coding sequence is TGCGCCAGCAGCCAAGATAGGGCAGGGCCTGAAAAACTGTTTTTT. It encodes CASSQDRAGPEKLFF. This chain links TRBV4-3 with TRBJ1-4, with D possibly being TRBD1 (5 bases). Germline CDR1 is LGHNA and CDR2 is YSLEER. The CDR3 is 15 amino acids. Trimming took off 0 bases at V and 7 bases at J, with 12 bases between the two ends.

This clone appeared once. V is TRBV19 and J is TRBJ1-1; D is unclear. V shed 3 bases and J shed 1 base, with 12 bases lying between them. Germline V gene sequence: CDR1 LNHDA, CDR2 SQIVND (reference sequence). The CDR3 covers 15 residues. CDR3 sequence: CASSILRTANTEAFF. The CDR3 DNA reads TGTGCCAGTAGTATTCTCAGAACAGCGAACACTGAAGCTTTCTTT.

The rearrangement links TRBV5-4 to TRBJ2-3, with TRBD1 identical over 7 bases. Looked up from germline, CDR1 is SGHNT and CDR2 is YYREEE (reference sequence). The CDR3 sequence is 14 residues long. After removal of 4 bases from V and 4 bases from J, the junction contained 6 bases not matched to a gene. CDR3 protein: CASSPGQAADTQYF. CDR3 in DNA: TGTGCCAGCAGCCCAGGACAGGCTGCAGATACGCAGTATTTT.

The V call is TRBV5-4, the J call TRBJ2-3, with 9 bases aligning to TRBD1. V lost 4 bases and J lost 7; bases outside the gene matches: 7. In germline, CDR1 is SGHNT, CDR2 YYREEE (reference sequence). This CDR3 region has 14 residues. This CDR3 reads CASSADRGENTQYF. The CDR3 DNA reads TGTGCCAGCAGCGCGGACAGGGGTGAAAATACGCAGTATTTT.

CDR3 protein: CASSLVQFTDTQYF. In DNA form, the CDR3 reads TGCGCCAGCAGCTTGGTCCAGTTCACAGATACGCAGTATTTT. The V call is TRBV5-1, the J call TRBJ2-3; D uncertain. V gave up 0 bases and J gave up 2 bases, with 7 bases separating them. This CDR3 is built from 14 residues. Germline CDR1 and CDR2: SGHRS and YFSETQ.

The chain links TRBV7-2 to TRBJ2-3; 7 nucleotides line up with TRBD2. The CDR3 has 13 amino acids. Germline lookup yields CDR1 SGHTA and CDR2 FQGNSA. The V segment lost 4 bases and the J segment 5 bases; nucleotides outside the gene matches: 3. The CDR3, as DNA: TGTGCCAGCAGCTCCCAGCGGGAAGATACGCAGTATTTT. Its protein is CASSSQREDTQYF. The full variable domain, its missing parts supplied by reference TRBV7-2 and TRBJ2-3, is GAGVSQSPSNKVTEKGKDVELRCDPISGHTALYWYRQSLGQGLEFLIYFQGNSAPDKSGLPSDRFSAERTGGSVSTLTIQRTQQEDSAVYLCASSSQREDTQYFGPGTRLTVL.

This chain joins TRBV7-2 and TRBJ2-7; 16 bases are a match to TRBD2. CDR1 SGHTA and CDR2 FQGNSA come from the germline V gene. J was trimmed by 5 bases and V by 5 bases; bases with no gene match: 6. This CDR3 spans 16 amino acids. The CDR3 region is CASSKGLAGGPDEQYF. The CDR3 DNA is TGTGCCAGCAGCAAGGGACTAGCGGGGGGGCCTGACGAGCAGTACTTC. Complete variable domain (other parts from reference TRBV7-2 and TRBJ2-7): GAGVSQSPSNKVTEKGKDVELRCDPISGHTALYWYRQSLGQGLEFLIYFQGNSAPDKSGLPSDRFSAERTGGSVSTLTIQRTQQEDSAVYLCASSKGLAGGPDEQYFGPGTRLTVT.

This clone was counted a single time. The rearrangement joins TRBV19 to TRBJ1-5; D gene uncertain. Germline V gene lookup returns CDR1 LNHDA and CDR2 SQIVND (reference sequence). Trimming removed 5 bases from V and 6 bases from J, with 11 bases in between. This CDR3 contains 13 residues. For the CDR3, the DNA is TGTGCCAGTAGTTCGCAGGATTCTCAGCCCCAGCATTTT. This gives the protein CASSSQDSQPQHF.

This clone was counted once. The chain joins TRBV28 to TRBJ1-2, with D unresolved. Germline lookup yields CDR1 MDHEN and CDR2 SYDVKM. V was pared by 6 bases and J by 9 bases, with 11 bases between. This CDR3 region has 11 residues. The CDR3 nucleotides are TGTGCCAGCAGGGCAGGAGGTAGCTACACCTTC. Its translation is CASRAGGSYTF.

The J gene is TRBJ2-4, the V gene TRBV5-3; D is perhaps TRBD1 (6 bases). TRBV5-3 is recorded as an ORF, its role being uncertain. The CDR3 is 17 amino acids. Deletions cut 6 bases from V and 0 bases from J, with 19 bases between. The CDR3 sequence is CARTHQPGHLAKNIQYF. The CDR3 bases are TGTGCCAGAACACACCAACCGGGACACCTAGCCAAAAACATTCAGTACTTC.

This sequence joins TRBV5-1 and TRBJ2-7, with D unclear. The germline gives CDR1 SGHRS, CDR2 YFSETQ. Trimming took 0 bases from V and 0 from J, leaving 4 bases between them. The CDR3 length is 13 residues. For the CDR3, the DNA is TGCGCCAGCAGCTTGGACGGCTCCTACGAGCAGTACTTC. It yields the protein CASSLDGSYEQYF.

This clone turned up a few times. V and J are TRBV6-1 and TRBJ2-7; D may be TRBD1 (5 bases). The length of the CDR3 is 15 residues. The V gene's germline CDR1 is MNHNS and CDR2 SASEGT. Trimming cost V 1 base and J 2 bases, with 12 bases left between them. DNA of the CDR3: TGTGCCAGCAGTGAAGAACTGACAGCCACCTACGAGCAGTACTTC. This codes for CASSEELTATYEQYF.